This TCR beta chain was observed in a study of T cells in Graves' hyperthyroidism and ophthalmopathy. In its sample, this clonotype was seen many times. Its antigen is undetermined. Overall study results and limits: Ophthalmopathy and stable hyperthyroidism were separated by a 13 V-J model.

Based on clinical symptoms, serum thyroxine and TRAb, thyroid ultrasound and orbital computed tomography, diagnoses were reached. The investigators amplified TCR beta CDR3 regions from RNA transcripts. A set of HTBI primers served as the primers for a first-round RT-PCR of the TCR CDR3. TCRdb reprocessed the multiplex PCR reads with MiXCR, giving one entry per CDR3 protein. Here the sample spans some 560,000 distinct CDR3 sequences, roughly 15% being singletons. The sequence came from a woman in her 40s with Graves' hyperthyroidism. The sample comprised blood.

The CDR3 region is CASRQGPANTGELFF. The CDR3 nucleotides are TGTGCCAGCAGACAGGGGCCCGCGAACACCGGGGAGCTGTTTTTT. The gene calls are TRBV2 and TRBJ2-2; 7 positions agree with TRBD1. This CDR3 comprises 15 residues. Germline loops: CDR1 SNHLY, CDR2 FYNNEI. V lost 6 bases, J lost 0 bases, and 4 bases stayed unmatched.